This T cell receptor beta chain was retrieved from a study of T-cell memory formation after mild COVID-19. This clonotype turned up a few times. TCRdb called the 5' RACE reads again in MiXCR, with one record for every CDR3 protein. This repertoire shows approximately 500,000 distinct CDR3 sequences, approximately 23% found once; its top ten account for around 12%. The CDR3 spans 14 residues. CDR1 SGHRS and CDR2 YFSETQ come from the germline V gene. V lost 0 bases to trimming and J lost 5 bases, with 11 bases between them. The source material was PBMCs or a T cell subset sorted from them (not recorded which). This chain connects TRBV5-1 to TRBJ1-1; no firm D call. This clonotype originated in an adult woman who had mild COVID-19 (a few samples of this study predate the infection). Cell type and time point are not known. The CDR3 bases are TGCGCCAGCAGCTTGGACAGAGAAAAAACTGAAGCTTTCTTT. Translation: CASSLDREKTEAFF.